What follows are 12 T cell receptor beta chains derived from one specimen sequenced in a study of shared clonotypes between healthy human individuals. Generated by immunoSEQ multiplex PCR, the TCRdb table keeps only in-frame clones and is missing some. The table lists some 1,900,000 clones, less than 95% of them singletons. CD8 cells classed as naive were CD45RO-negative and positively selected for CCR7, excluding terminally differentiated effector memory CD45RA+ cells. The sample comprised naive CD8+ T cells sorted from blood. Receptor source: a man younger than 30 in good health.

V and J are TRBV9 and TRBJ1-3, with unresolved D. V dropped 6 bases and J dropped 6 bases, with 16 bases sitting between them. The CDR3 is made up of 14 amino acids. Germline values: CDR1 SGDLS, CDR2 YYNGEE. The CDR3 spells CASNPTPGTNTIYF. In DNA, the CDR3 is TGTGCCAGCAACCCGACCCCGGGCACAAACACCATATATTTT.

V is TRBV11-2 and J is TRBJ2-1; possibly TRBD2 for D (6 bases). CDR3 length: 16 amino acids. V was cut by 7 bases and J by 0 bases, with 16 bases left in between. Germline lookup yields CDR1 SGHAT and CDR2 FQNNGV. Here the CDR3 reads CASTTAGLSSYNEQFF. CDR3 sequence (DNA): TGTGCCAGCACGACCGCGGGACTCAGCTCCTACAATGAGCAGTTCTTC.

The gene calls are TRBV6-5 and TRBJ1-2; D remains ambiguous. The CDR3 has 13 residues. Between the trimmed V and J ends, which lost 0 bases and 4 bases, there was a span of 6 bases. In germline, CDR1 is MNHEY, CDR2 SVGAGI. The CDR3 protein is CASSYSTFYGYTF. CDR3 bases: TGTGCCAGCAGTTACTCTACATTCTATGGCTACACCTTC.

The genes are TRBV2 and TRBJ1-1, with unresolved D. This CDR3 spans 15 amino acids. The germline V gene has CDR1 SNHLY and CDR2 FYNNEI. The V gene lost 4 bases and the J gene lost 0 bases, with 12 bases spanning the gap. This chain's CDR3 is CASSADSGVNTEAFF. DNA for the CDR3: TGTGCCAGCAGTGCGGACTCCGGGGTGAACACTGAAGCTTTCTTT. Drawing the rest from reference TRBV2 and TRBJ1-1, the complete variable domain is EPEVTQTPSHQVTQMGQEVILRCVPISNHLYFYWYRQILGQKVEFLVSFYNNEISEKSEIFDDQFSVERPDGSNFTLKIRSTKLEDSAMYFCASSADSGVNTEAFFGQGTRLTVV.

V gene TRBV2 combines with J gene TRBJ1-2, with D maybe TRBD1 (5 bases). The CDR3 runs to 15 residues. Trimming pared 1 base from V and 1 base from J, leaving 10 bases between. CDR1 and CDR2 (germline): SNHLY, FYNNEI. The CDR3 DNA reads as TGTGCCAGCAGTGAAGACGACAGCTTTAACTATGGCTACACCTTC. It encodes CASSEDDSFNYGYTF.

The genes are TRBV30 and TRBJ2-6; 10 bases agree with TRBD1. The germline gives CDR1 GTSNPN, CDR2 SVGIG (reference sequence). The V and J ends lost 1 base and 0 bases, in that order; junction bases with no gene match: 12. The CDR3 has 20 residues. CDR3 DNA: TGTGCCTGGAGTGACCCCGGGACAGGGGATCTGTTCTCTGGGGCCAACGTCCTGACTTTC. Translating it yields CAWSDPGTGDLFSGANVLTF.

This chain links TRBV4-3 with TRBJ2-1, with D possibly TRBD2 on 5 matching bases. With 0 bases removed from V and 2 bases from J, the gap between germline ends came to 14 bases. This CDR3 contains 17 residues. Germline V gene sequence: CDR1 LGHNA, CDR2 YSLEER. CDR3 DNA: TGCGCCAGCAGCCAAGATTGGGCGGGCCCGCCCTACAATGAGCAGTTCTTC. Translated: CASSQDWAGPPYNEQFF.

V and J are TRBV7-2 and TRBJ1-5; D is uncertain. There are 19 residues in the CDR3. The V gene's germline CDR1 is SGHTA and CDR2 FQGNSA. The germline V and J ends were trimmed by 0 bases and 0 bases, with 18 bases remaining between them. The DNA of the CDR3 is TGTGCCAGCAGCTTAGCGGCAGCGTCCCACCCGAATAGCAATCAGCCCCAGCATTTT. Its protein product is CASSLAAASHPNSNQPQHF.

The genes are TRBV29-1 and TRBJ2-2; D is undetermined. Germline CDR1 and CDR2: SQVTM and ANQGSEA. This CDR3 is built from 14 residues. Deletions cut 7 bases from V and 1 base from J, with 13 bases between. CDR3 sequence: CSAAPMGNTGELFF. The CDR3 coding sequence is TGCAGCGCCGCTCCGATGGGGAACACCGGGGAGCTGTTTTTT.

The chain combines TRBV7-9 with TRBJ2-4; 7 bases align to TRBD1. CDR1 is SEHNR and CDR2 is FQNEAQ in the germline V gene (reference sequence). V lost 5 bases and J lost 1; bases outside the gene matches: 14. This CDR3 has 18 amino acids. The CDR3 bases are TGTGCCAGCAGCAAACCCCCGATGACACAGGGGGCCAAAAACATTCAGTACTTC. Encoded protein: CASSKPPMTQGAKNIQYF.

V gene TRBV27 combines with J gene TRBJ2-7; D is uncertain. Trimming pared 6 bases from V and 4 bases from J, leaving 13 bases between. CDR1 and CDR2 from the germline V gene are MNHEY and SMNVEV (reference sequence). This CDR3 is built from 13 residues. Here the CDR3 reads CASRPGSDYEQYF. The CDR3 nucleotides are TGTGCCAGCAGACCGGGTTCGGATTACGAGCAGTACTTC.

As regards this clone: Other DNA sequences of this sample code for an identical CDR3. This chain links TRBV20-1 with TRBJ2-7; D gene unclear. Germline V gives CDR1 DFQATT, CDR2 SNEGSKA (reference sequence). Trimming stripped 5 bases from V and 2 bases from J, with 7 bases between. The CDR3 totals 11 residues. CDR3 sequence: CSARTPYEQYF. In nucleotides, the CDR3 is TGCAGTGCTCGGACCCCCTACGAGCAGTACTTC.